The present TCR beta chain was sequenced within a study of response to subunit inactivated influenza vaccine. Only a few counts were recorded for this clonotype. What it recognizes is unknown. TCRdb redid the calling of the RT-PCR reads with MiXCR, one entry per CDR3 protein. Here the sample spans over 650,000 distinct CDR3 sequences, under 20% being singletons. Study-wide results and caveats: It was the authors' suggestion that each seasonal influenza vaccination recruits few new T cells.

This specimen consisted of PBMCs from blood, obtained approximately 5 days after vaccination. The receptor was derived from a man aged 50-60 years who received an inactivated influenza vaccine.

This CDR3 is CASSLEGWDQPQHF. In DNA form, the CDR3 reads TGTGCCAGCAGTTTAGAAGGATGGGATCAGCCCCAGCATTTT. This sequence joins TRBV12-3 or TRBV12-4 and TRBJ1-5, with D unresolved. Between the trimmed V and J ends, which lost 1 base and 5 bases, there was a span of 9 bases. CDR3 length: 14 residues.